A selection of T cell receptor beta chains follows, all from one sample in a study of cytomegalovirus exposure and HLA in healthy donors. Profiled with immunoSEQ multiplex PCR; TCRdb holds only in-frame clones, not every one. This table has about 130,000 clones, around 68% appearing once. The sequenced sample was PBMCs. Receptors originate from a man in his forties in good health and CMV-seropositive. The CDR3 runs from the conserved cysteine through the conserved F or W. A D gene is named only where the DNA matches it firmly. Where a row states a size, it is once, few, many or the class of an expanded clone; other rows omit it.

CASRAWTGDTEAFF TGTGCCAGCAGGGCCTGGACAGGGGACACTGAAGCTTTCTTT . TRBJ1-1 TRBV7-9 14 TRBD1
CASSLAGQGSNQPQHF TGTGCCAGCAGTTTGGCGGGACAGGGTAGCAATCAGCCCCAGCATTTT once TRBJ1-5 TRBV28 16 TRBD1
CASSSWTGEAFF TGTGCCAGCAGCTCCTGGACAGGGGAAGCTTTCTTT few TRBJ1-1 TRBV7-9 12 TRBD1
CASKQGSYGYTF TGTGCCAGCAAACAGGGGTCCTATGGCTACACCTTC . TRBJ1-2 TRBV2 12 TRBD1
CASSLFGEIQETQYF TGTGCCAGCAGCTTATTTGGGGAGATCCAAGAGACCCAGTACTTC . TRBJ2-5 TRBV7-2 15 .
CSVVGVVRGEQYF TGCAGCGTTGTCGGGGTGGTTAGGGGGGAGCAGTACTTC few TRBJ2-7 TRBV29-1 13 .
CATSNNTYYGYTF TGTGCCACCAGCAATAACACGTATTATGGCTACACCTTC . TRBJ1-2 TRBV15 13 .
CASSHPGQGNYGYTF TGCGCCAGCAGCCACCCGGGACAGGGAAACTATGGCTACACCTTC . TRBJ1-2 TRBV4-3 15 TRBD1
CAISEPGGITEAFF TGTGCCATCAGTGAGCCGGGGGGAATCACTGAAGCTTTCTTT . TRBJ1-1 TRBV10-3 14 .
CATSRGTGGNGGYTF TGTGCCACCAGCAGGGGTACAGGGGGAAACGGTGGCTACACCTTC . TRBJ1-2 TRBV15 15 TRBD1
CASSLTGLTNTDTQYF TGTGCCAGCAGCTTAACGGGATTGACTAACACAGATACGCAGTATTTT . TRBJ2-3 TRBV7-3 16 .
CASSLDVGATDTQYF TGTGCCAGCAGCTTAGATGTAGGGGCAACAGATACGCAGTATTTT once TRBJ2-3 TRBV11-2 15 .
CASSVDSTRAEAFF TGTGCCAGTAGTGTAGACAGTACACGGGCTGAAGCTTTCTTT . TRBJ1-1 TRBV19 14 .
CASTRKGGNEQFF TGTGCCAGCACTCGAAAAGGGGGCAATGAGCAGTTCTTC . TRBJ2-1 TRBV27 13 .
CASSLTPSSYEQYF TGTGCCAGCAGTTTAACTCCGAGCTCCTACGAGCAGTACTTC once TRBJ2-7 TRBV6-5 14 .
CASRSGTAYGYTF TGTGCCAGCAGGTCGGGGACAGCTTATGGCTACACTTTC . TRBJ1-2 TRBV5-6 13 TRBD1
CASSQDPLRTWGQIEAFF TGTGCCAGCAGCCAAGATCCATTACGGACTTGGGGACAGATTGAAGCTTTCTTT . TRBJ1-1 TRBV4-2 18 TRBD1
CASSLVVGGQEHNEQFF TGCGCCAGCAGCTTGGTCGTGGGAGGGCAAGAGCACAATGAGCAGTTCTTC . TRBJ2-1 TRBV5-1 17 TRBD2
CASSQDGSGTGDQPQHF TGCGCCAGCAGCCAAGATGGGTCTGGGACAGGGGATCAGCCCCAGCATTTT . TRBJ1-5 TRBV4-1 17 TRBD1
CASSPPGRGLDNEQFF TGTGCCAGCTCACCACCCGGCAGGGGGCTAGACAATGAGCAGTTCTTC . TRBJ2-1 TRBV18 16 TRBD1
CASSASNDSPLHF TGCGCCAGCAGTGCCAGTAATGATTCACCCCTCCACTTT . TRBJ1-6 TRBV2 13 .
CASSGEQGNNSPLHF TGTGCCAGCAGTGGAGAACAGGGAAATAATTCACCCCTCCACTTT . TRBJ1-6 TRBV25-1 15 .
CASSEGALGLAGVNEQFF TGTGCCAGCAGTGAGGGGGCCCTTGGACTAGCGGGAGTTAATGAGCAGTTCTTC . TRBJ2-1 TRBV2 18 TRBD2
CATRIGTGGNTIYF TGTGCCACCCGTATTGGGACAGGGGGCAATACCATATATTTT few TRBJ1-3 TRBV19 14 TRBD1
CASSEAAFQPQHF TGTGCCAGCAGTGAGGCAGCGTTTCAGCCCCAGCATTTT . TRBJ1-5 TRBV6-1 13 .
CASSPGGGNQPQHF TGTGCCAGCAGCCCAGGTGGCGGGAATCAGCCCCAGCATTTT once TRBJ1-5 TRBV9 14 .
CASSPGRGGQGEQYF TGCGCCAGCAGCCCGGGAAGAGGAGGGCAAGGGGAGCAGTACTTC . TRBJ2-7 TRBV5-1 15 .
CASSRYNEQFF TGTGCCAGCAGTCGCTACAATGAGCAGTTCTTC . TRBJ2-1 TRBV27 11 .